This TCR beta chain stems from a study of beta chain features in type 1 diabetes (dated by TCRdb to about 2018). At the level of the whole study: Mean age, gender distribution, total cell number and subset yield were not different between patients and healthy donors. Whereas all 30 or so donors provided naive and central memory subsets, regulatory and stem cell-like memory subsets were isolated from just 8 patients and roughly 8 healthy donors. A total of 90 million to 130 million sorted cells were examined across all samples, and a strong correlation was observed between cell number per subset and RNA yield. In the study, TCRB repertoires of sorted circulating CD4+ T cell subsets from recently diagnosed type 1 diabetes patients were compared with those of matched healthy donors. The paper as a whole reports these results and caveats: Patients with type 1 diabetes made fewer insertions and deleted more nucleotides at VDJ recombination sites, implying thymic rearrangement abnormalities. Naive, central memory and regulatory TCRB repertoires appeared to be more similar among patients than among healthy donors. Because cDNA was sequenced instead of genomic DNA, highly expressing activated cells could be over-represented, though the groups showed no difference in activation or CD3 levels. In all four CD4+ subsets, TCRB CDR3 length was moderately but significantly shorter in type 1 diabetes patients. PCR may preferentially amplify shorter templates, but because patient and control samples were amplified and corrected together, any resulting skew would affect both groups equally. HLA sub-analyses involved small numbers of individuals, so any influence of HLA type on TCRB rearrangement remained unresolved.

Each donor gave one peripheral blood draw, averaging approximately 120 mL, which was collected into heparinised tubes. Naive, central memory, regulatory and stem cell-like memory CD4+ T cells were sorted on a BD FACSAria II using a panel including CD45RO, CCR7, CD25, CD127, CD95 and CD27. Every sorted population had a purity above 95%. PBMCs were isolated immediately by Lymphoprep density gradient centrifugation and stained directly without culture. So that batch effects would be minimized, each experiment stained and sorted samples in pairs, pairing one healthy donor with one patient. The CDR3 goes from the cysteine to the phenylalanine over 16 residues. Only the CDR3 DNA stays, 48 bases, in frame from base 1. Reading the germline V gene gives CDR1 SGHDN and CDR2 FVKESK. The V end gives up 4 bases and the J end 5 bases, leaving 12 bases in the junction not matched to a gene. The entire amount of isolated RNA was reverse transcribed using the High Capacity cDNA Reverse Transcription Kit, so the sequenced TCRB transcripts were expressed ones. Deep immunoSEQ sequencing was performed on naive, central memory and regulatory T cell samples, with an average of around 3.4 million total reads per sample. Sorted cells were lysed in RLT buffer and RNA was extracted with DNase-treated RNeasy Micro or Mini kits, depending on cell number. Each cell subset was processed on its own to prevent cross-contamination, while patient and healthy donor samples were processed together. Using the immunoSEQ multiplex PCR, TCRB sequences were amplified from cDNA into 87-bp fragments spanning the CDR3 region. Sequencing of the amplicons was performed on the Illumina HiSeq platform. On the authors' methods: PCR bias was computationally corrected using synthetic template baselines, reads within Hamming distance 2 were collapsed, and singletons that could not be merged were discarded. Reads were aligned against IMGT to assign V, D and J genes, CDR3 length and insertions or deletions at six rearrangement sites. Clonotype counts were normalized to sorted cell number within each subset before computing true diversity and Gini coefficients with the tcR R package. The overlap coefficient, calculated on TCRB nucleotide sequences, was used to measure repertoire sharing. As a proxy for the pre-selection repertoire, out-of-frame TCRB sequences from naive cells were analyzed. This is the immuneACCESS table as TCRdb keeps it, with only in-frame sequences that have V and J called. A part of the clones is gone; compared with another copy, unresolved V genes explain less than half, and the rest is unexplained. Clone size and V and J calls were adopted from that table, with D and trimming inferred from the DNA. Recorded for this sample are approximately 340,000 clones; over 13% of them occurred a single time. The ten largest clones add up to about 0.019% of the sample.

For this clone: Its antigen remains unidentified. Within one base of it there is no much larger clone, and no base qualities were kept.

This sequence was found in a woman aged 18-29 years in good health. What was sequenced was naive CD4+ T cells from blood. According to the study, the label for this sample's cell subset or site signals: true naive CD4+ T cells. The chain is made from TRBV14 and TRBJ2-5, with 8 bases aligning to TRBD2. The DNA reads TGTGCCAGCAGCCGAACCGGGACTAGGATTATGGAGACCCAGTACTTC. Its product reads: CASSRTGTRIMETQYF.